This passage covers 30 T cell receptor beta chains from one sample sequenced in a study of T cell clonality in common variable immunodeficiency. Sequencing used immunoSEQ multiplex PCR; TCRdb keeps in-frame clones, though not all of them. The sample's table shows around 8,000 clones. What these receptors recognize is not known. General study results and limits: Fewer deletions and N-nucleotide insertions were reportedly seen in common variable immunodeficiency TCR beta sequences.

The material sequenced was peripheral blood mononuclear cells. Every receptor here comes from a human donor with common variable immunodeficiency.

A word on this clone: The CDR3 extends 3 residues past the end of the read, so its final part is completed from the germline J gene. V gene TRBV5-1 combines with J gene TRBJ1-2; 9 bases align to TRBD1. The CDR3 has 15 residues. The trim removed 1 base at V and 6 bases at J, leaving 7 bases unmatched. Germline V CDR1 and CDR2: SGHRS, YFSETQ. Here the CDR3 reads CASSLIGQGIHGYTF. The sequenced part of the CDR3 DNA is TGCGCCAGCAGCTTGATCGGACAGGGGATTCATGGC. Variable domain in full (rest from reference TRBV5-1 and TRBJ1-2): KAGVTQTPRYLIKTRGQQVTLSCSPISGHRSVSWYQQTPGQGLQFLFEYFSETQRNKGNFPGRFSGRQFSNSRSEMNVSTLELGDSALYLCASSLIGQGIHGYTFGSGTRLTVV.

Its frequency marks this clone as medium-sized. CDR3 region: CASRRSSYNSPLHF. CDR3 bases read: TGTGCCAGCCGCAGGAGCTCCTATAATTCACCC. The chain employs TRBV27 and TRBJ1-6; the D is unclear. The read ends 3 residues before the CDR3 terminus; that terminus is restored from the germline J gene. The CDR3 is 14 residues long. Between the trimmed V and J ends, which lost 8 bases and 0 bases, there was a span of 8 bases. Germline loops: CDR1 MNHEY, CDR2 SMNVEV (reference sequence).

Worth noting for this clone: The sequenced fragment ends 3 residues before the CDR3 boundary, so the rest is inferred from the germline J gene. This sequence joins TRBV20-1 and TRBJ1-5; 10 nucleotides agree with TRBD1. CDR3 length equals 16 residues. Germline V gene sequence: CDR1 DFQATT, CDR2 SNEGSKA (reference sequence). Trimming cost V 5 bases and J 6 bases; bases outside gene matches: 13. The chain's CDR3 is CSASTGGPTSGQPQHF. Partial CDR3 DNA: TGCAGTGCTTCGACAGGGGGCCCCACGAGCGGTCAGCCC.

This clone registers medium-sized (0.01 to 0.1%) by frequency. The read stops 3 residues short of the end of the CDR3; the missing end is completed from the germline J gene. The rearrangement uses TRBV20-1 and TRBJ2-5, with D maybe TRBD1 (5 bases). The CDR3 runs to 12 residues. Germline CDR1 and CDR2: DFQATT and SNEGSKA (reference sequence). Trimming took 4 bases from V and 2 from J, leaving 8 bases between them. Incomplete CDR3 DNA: TGCAGTGCTACAAGACAGCAAGAGACC. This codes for CSATRQQET. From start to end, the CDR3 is CSATRQQETQYF.

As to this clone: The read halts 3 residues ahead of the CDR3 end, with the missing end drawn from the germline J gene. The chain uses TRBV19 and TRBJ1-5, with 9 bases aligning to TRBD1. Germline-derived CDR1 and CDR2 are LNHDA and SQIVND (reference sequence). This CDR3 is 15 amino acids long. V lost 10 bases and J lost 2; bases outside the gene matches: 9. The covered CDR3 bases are TGTGCCACATCGCCGGGACAGGGACGCAATCAGCCC. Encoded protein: CATSPGQGRNQP. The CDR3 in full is CATSPGQGRNQPQHF.

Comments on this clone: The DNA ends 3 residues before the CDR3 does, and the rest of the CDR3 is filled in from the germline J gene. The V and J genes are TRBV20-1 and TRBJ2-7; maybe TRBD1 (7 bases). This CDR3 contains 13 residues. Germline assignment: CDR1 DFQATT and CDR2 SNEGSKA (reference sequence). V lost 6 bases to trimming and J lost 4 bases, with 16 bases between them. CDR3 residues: CSALRAGGYEQYF. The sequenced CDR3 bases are TGCAGTGCCCTTAGGGCAGGGGGGTACGAG.

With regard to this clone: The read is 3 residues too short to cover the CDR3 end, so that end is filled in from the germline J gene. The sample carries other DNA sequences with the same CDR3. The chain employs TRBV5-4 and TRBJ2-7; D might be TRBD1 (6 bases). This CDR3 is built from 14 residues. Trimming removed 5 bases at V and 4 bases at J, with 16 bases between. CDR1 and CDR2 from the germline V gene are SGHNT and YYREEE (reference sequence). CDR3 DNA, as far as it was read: TGTGCCAGCAGAGTGGCAGGGGAGTCATACGAG. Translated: CASRVAGESYE. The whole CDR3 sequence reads CASRVAGESYEQYF.

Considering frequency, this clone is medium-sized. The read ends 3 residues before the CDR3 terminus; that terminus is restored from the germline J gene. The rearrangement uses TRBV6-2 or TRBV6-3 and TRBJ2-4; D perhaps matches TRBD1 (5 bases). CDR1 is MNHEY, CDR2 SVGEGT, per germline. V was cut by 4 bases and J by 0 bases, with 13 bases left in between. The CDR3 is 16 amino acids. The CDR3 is CASSFADILAKNIQYF. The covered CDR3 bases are TGTGCCAGCAGTTTCGCGGACATACTAGCCAAAAACATT.

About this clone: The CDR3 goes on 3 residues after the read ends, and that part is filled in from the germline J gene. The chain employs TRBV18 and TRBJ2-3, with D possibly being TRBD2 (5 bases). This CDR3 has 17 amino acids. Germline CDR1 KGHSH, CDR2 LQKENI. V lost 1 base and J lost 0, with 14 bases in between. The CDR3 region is CASSPRAMRVSTDTQYF. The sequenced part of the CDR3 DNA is TGTGCCAGCTCACCACGGGCAATGCGGGTTAGCACAGATACG. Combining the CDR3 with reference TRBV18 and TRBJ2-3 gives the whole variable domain NAGVMQNPRHLVRRRGQEARLRCSPMKGHSHVYWYRQLPEEGLKFMVYLQKENIIDESGMPKERFSAEFPKEGPSILRIQQVVRGDSAAYFCASSPRAMRVSTDTQYFGPGTRLTVL.

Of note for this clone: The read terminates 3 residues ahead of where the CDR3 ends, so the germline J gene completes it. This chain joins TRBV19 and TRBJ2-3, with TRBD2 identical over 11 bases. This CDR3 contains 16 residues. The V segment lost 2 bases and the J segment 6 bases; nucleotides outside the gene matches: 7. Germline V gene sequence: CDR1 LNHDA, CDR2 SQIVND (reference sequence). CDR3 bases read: TGTGCCAGTAGTATAATTAGCGGGGGGGCCGGGGATACG. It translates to CASSIISGGAGDT. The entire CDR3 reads CASSIISGGAGDTQYF.

The CDR3 loop is CASSRYMNTEAFF. The part of the CDR3 DNA that was read is TGTGCCAGTAGTAGATACATGAACACTGAA. The gene calls are TRBV19 and TRBJ1-1; D not certain. The missing CDR3 end, 3 residues past where the read stops, is filled in from the germline J gene. CDR3 length: 13 residues. Trimming took 4 bases from V and 0 from J, leaving 6 bases between them. Germline V lookup: CDR1 LNHDA, CDR2 SQIVND (reference sequence).

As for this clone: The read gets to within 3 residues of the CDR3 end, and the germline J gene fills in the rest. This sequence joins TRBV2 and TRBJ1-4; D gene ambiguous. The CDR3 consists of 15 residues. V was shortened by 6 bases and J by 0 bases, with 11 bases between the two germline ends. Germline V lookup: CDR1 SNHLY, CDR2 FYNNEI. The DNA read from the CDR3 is TGTGCCAGCAGCGGCGCGGGAGCAACTAATGAAAAA. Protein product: CASSGAGATNEK. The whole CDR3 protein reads CASSGAGATNEKLFF.

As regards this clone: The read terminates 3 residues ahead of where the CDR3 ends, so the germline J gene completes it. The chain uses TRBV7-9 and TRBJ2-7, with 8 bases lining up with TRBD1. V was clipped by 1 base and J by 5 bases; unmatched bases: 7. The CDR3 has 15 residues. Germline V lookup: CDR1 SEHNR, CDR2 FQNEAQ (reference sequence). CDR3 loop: CASSLVGTGRDEQYF. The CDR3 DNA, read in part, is TGTGCCAGCAGCTTAGTGGGGACAGGTCGGGACGAG.

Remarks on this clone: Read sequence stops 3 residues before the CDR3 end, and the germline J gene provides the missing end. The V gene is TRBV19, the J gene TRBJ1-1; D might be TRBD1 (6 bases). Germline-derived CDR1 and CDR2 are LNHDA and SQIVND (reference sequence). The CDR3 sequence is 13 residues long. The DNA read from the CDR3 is TGTGCCAGTAGTCTACAGCAGGGGAATACG. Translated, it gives CASSLQQGNT. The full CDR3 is CASSLQQGNTAFF.

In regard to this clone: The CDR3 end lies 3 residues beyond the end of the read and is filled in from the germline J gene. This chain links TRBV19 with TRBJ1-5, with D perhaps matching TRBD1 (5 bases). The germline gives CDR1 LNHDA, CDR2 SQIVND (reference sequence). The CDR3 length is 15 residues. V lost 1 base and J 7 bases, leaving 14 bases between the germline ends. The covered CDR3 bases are TGTGCCAGTAGTATAGGCGGCAGGGAATACCAGCCC. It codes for CASSIGGREYQP. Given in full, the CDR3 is CASSIGGREYQPQHF.

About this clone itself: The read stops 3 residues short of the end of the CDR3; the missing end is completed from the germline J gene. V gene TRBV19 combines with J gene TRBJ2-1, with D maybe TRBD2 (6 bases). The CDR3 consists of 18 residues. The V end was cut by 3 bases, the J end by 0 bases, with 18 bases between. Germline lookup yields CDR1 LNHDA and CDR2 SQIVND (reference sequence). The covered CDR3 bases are TGTGCCAGTAGTATTGGGAGTCCAGCGGGTAGCTCCTACAATGAG. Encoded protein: CASSIGSPAGSSYNE. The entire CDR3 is CASSIGSPAGSSYNEQFF.

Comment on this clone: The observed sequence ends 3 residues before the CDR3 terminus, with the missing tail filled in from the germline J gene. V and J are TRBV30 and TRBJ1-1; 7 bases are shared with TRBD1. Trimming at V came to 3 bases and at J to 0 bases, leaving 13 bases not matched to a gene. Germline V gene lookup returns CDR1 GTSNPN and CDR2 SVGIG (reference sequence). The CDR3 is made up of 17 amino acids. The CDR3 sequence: CAWSRQTGPVMNTEAFF. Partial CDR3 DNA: TGTGCCTGGAGCAGGCAGACAGGGCCCGTCATGAACACTGAA.

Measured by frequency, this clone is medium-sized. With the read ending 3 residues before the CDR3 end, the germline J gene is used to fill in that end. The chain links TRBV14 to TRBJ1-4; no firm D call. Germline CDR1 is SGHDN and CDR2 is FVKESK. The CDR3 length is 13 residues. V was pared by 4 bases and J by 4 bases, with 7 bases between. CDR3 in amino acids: CASSLNFNEKLFF. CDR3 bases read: TGTGCCAGCAGCCTAAACTTTAATGAAAAA.

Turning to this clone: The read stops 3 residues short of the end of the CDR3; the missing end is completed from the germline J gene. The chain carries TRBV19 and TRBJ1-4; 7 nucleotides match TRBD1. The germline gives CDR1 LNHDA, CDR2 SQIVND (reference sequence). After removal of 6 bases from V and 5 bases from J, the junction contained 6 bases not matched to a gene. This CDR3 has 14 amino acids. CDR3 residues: CASRPGQQNEKLFF. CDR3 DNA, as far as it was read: TGTGCCAGTAGACCGGGACAGCAGAATGAAAAA. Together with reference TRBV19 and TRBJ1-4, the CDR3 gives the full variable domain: DGGITQSPKYLFRKEGQNVTLSCEQNLNHDAMYWYRQDPGQGLRLIYYSQIVNDFQKGDIAEGYSVSREKKESFPLTVTSAQKNPTAFYLCASRPGQQNEKLFFGSGTQLSVL.

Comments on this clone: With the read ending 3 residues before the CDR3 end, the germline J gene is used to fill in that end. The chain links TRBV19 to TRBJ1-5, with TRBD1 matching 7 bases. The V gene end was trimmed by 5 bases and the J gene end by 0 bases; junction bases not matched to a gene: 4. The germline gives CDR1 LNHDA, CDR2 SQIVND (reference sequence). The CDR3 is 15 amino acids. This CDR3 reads CASSYDRVSNQPQHF. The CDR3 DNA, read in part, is TGTGCCAGTAGTTACGACAGGGTTAGCAATCAGCCC.

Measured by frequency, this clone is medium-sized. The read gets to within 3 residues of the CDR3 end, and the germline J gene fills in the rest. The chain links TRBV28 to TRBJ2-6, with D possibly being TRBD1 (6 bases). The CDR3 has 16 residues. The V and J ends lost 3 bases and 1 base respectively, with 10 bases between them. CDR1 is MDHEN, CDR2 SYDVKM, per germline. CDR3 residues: CASSLTGPSGANVLTF. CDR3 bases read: TGTGCCAGCAGTTTGACAGGCCCTTCTGGGGCCAACGTC.

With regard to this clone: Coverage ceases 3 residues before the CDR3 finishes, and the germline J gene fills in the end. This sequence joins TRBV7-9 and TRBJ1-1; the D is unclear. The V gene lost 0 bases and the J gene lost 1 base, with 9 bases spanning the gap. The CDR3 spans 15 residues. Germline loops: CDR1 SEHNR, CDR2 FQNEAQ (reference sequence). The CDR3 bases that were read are TGTGCCAGCAGCTTAGCCTCCACGGGGAACACTGAA. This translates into CASSLASTGNTE. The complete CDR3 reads CASSLASTGNTEAFF.

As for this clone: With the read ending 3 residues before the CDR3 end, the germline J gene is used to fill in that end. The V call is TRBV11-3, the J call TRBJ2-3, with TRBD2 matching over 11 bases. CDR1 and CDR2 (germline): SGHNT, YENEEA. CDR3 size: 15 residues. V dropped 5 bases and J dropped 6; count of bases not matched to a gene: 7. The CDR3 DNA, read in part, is TGTGCCAGCAGCCAATCTAGCGGGGGGCGCGATACG. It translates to CASSQSSGGRDT. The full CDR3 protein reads CASSQSSGGRDTQYF.

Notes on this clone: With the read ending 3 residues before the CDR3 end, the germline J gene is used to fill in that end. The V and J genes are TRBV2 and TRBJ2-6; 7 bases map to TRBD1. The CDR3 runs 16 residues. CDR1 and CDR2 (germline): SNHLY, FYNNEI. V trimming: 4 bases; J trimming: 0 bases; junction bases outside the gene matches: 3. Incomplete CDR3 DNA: TGTGCCAGCAGTGTCGGGACAGCCTCTGGGGCCAACGTC. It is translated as CASSVGTASGANV. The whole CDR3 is CASSVGTASGANVLTF.

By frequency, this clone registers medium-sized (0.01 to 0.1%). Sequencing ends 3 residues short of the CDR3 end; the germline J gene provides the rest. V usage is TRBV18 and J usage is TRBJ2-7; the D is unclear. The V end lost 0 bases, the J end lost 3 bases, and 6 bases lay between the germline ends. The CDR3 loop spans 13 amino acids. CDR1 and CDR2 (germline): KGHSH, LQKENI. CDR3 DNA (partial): TGTGCCAGCTCACCACCCGACAACTACGAG. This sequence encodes CASSPPDNYE. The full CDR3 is CASSPPDNYEQYF.

The sequenced CDR3 bases are TGTGCCAGCAGCTTAGCGCGGGCAGGGGCAGTAGGTGATACG. Residues: CASSLARAGAVGDT. The whole CDR3 sequence is CASSLARAGAVGDTQYF. The chain uses TRBV7-2 and TRBJ2-3; perhaps TRBD1 as D (6 bases). Sequencing ends 3 residues short of the CDR3 end; the germline J gene provides the rest. Trimming stripped 0 bases from V and 6 bases from J, with 19 bases between. Germline V CDR1 and CDR2: SGHTA, FQGNSA. The CDR3 is 17 amino acids.

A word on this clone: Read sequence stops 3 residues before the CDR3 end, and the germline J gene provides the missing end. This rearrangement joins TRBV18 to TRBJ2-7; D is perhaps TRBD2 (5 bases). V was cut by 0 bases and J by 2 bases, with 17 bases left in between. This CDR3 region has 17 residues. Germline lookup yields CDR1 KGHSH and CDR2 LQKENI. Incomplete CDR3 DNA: TGTGCCAGCTCACCACCGGAAAGCCAGGCGCGGGCCTACGAG. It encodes CASSPPESQARAYE. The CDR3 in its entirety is CASSPPESQARAYEQYF. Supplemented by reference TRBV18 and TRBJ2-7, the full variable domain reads NAGVMQNPRHLVRRRGQEARLRCSPMKGHSHVYWYRQLPEEGLKFMVYLQKENIIDESGMPKERFSAEFPKEGPSILRIQQVVRGDSAAYFCASSPPESQARAYEQYFGPGTRLTVT.

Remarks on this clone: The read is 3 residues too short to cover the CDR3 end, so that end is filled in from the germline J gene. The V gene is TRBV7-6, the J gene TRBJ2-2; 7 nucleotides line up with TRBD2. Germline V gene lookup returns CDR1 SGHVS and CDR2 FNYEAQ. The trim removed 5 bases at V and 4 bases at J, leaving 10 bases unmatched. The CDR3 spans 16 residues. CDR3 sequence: CASSQTGTTLTGELFF. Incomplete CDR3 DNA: TGTGCCAGCAGCCAAACCGGGACTACCCTCACCGGGGAG.

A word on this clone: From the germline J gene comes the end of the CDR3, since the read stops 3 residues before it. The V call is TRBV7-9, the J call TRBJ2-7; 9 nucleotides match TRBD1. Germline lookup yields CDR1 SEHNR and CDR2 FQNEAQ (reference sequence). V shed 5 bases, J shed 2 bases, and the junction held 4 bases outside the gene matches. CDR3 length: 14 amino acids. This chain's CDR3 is CASSNRDRAYEQYF. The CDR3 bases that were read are TGTGCCAGCAGCAACCGGGACAGGGCCTACGAG.

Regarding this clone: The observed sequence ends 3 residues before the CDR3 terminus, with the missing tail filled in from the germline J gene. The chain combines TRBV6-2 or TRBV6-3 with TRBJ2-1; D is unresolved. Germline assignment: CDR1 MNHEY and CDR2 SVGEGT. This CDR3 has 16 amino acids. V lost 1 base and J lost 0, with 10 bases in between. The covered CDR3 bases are TGTGCCAGCAGTTACTTGGGCCCAAGCTCCTACAATGAG. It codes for CASSYLGPSSYNE. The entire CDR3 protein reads CASSYLGPSSYNEQFF.